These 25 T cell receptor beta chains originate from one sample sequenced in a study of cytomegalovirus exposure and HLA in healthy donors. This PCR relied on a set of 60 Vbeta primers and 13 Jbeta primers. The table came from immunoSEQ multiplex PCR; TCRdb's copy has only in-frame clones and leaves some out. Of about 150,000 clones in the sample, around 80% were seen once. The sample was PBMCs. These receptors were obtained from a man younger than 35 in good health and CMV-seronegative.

The CDR3 DNA reads as TGCGCCAGCAGCCCCACAACCCTGACCGGGACTAGTTCCTACGAGCAGTACTTC. Translation: CASSPTTLTGTSSYEQYF. The chain uses TRBV4-1 and TRBJ2-7, with TRBD2 matching 8 bases. V shed 4 bases, J shed 1 base, and the junction held 15 bases outside the gene matches. Germline CDR1 and CDR2: MGHRA and YSYEKL. The CDR3 length is 18 residues.

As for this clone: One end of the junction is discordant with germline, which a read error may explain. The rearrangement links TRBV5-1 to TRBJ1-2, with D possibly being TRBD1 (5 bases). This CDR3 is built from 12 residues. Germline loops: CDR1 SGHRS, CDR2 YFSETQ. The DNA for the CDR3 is TGCGCCAGCAGCGGTGACAGCTATGGCTACATCTTC. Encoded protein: CASSGDSYGYIF.

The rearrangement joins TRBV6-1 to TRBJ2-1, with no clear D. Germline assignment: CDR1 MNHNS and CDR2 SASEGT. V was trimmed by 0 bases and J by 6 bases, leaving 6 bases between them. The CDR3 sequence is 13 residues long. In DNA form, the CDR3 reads TGTGCCAGCAGTGAAGCACTGAGCAATGAGCAGTTCTTC. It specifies CASSEALSNEQFF.

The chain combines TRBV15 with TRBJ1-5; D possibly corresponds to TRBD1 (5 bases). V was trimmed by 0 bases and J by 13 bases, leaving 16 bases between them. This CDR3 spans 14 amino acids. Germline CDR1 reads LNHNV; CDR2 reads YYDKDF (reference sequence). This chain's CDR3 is CATSRDMTQGPQHF. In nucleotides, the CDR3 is TGTGCCACCAGCAGAGATATGACGCAGGGTCCTCAGCATTTT.

DNA for the CDR3: TGTGCCAGTAGAAGGACTAGCGCTAGCACAGATACGCAGTATTTT. It translates to CASRRTSASTDTQYF. The rearrangement uses TRBV19 and TRBJ2-3, with 9 bases identical to TRBD2. Trimming cost V 6 bases and J 0 bases; bases outside gene matches: 4. This CDR3 contains 15 residues. Germline V CDR1 and CDR2: LNHDA, SQIVND (reference sequence).

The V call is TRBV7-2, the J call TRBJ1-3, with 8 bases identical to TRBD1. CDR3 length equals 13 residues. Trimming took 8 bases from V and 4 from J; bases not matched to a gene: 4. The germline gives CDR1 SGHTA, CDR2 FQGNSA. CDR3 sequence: CASGRDRGNTIYF. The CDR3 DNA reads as TGTGCCAGCGGACGGGACAGGGGAAACACCATATATTTT.

The CDR3 coding sequence is TGCGCCAGCAGCCAAGAGGCGGGACGCCCCTACGAGCAGTACTTC. This sequence encodes CASSQEAGRPYEQYF. The V and J genes are TRBV4-3 and TRBJ2-7, with a tentative D call TRBD2 (6 bases). Germline CDR1 LGHNA, CDR2 YSLEER. Trimming left V 0 bases short and J 2 bases short, with 11 bases between. The CDR3 is 15 residues long.

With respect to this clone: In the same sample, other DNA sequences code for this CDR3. CDR3 in DNA: TGTGCCAGCAGCCCGGGTGAATTGGCTGGGTACACCTTC. Amino acids: CASSPGELAGYTF. The gene calls are TRBV7-9 and TRBJ1-2; D uncertain. This CDR3 contains 13 residues. Germline-derived CDR1 and CDR2 are SEHNR and FQNEAQ (reference sequence). V gave up 5 bases and J gave up 11 bases, with 18 bases separating them.

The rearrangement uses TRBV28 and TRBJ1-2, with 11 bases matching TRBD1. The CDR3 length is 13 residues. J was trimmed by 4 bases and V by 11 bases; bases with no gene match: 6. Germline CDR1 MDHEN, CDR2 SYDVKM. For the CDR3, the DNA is TGTGCCGGCCGTGGGACAGGGGGCTATGGCTACACCTTC. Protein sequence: CAGRGTGGYGYTF.

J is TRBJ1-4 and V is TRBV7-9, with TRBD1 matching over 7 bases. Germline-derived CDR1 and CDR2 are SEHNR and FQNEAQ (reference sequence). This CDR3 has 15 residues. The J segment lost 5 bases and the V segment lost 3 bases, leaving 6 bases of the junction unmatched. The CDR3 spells CASSFAGTANEKLFF. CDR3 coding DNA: TGTGCCAGCAGCTTTGCCGGGACAGCGAATGAAAAACTGTTTTTT.

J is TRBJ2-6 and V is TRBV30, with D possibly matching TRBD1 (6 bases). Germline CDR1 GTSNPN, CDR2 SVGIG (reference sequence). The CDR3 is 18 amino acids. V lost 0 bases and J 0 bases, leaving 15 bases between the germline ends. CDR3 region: CAWSVWTALPSGANVLTF. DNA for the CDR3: TGTGCCTGGAGTGTTTGGACAGCATTGCCCTCTGGGGCCAACGTCCTGACTTTC.

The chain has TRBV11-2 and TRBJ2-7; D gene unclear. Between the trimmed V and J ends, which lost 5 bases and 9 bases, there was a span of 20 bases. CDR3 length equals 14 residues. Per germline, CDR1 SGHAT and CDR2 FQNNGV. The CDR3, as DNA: TGTGCCAGCAGCACAATCCCCTCCCCAGGTCGGCAGTACTTC. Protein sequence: CASSTIPSPGRQYF. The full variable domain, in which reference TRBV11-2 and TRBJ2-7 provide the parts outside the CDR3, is EAGVAQSPRYKIIEKRQSVAFWCNPISGHATLYWYQQILGQGPKLLIQFQNNGVVDDSQLPKDRFSAERLKGVDSTLKIQPAKLEDSAVYLCASSTIPSPGRQYFGPGTRLTVT.

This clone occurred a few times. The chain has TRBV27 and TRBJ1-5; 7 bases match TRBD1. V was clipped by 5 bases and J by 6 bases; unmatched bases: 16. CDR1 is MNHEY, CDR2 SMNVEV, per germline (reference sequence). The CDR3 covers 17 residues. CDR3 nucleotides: TGTGCCAGCAGTCCAGGAGGGGGCGTCTCTTGGAGTCAGCCCCAGCATTTT. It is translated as CASSPGGGVSWSQPQHF.

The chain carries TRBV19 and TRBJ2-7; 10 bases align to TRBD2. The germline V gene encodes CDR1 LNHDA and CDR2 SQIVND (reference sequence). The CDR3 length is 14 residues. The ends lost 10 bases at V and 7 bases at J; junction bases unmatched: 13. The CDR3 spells CATRDSGLAREQYF. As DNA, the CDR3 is TGTGCCACAAGGGACTCGGGACTAGCGAGGGAGCAGTACTTC.

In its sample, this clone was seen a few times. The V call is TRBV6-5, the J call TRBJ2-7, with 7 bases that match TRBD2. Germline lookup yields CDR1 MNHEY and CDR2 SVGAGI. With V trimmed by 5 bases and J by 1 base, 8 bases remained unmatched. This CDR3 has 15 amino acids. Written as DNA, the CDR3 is TGTGCCAGCAGTCCGTCTAGCGGATCATCCTACGAGCAGTACTTC. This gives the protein CASSPSSGSSYEQYF.

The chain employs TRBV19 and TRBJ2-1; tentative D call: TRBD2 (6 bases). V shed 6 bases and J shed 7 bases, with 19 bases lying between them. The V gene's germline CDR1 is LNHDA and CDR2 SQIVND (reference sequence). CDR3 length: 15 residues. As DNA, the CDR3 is TGTGCCAGTAGCTCCGGTAGCGGAGAAGTAAATGAGCAGTTCTTC. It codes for CASSSGSGEVNEQFF. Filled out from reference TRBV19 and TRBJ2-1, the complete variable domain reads DGGITQSPKYLFRKEGQNVTLSCEQNLNHDAMYWYRQDPGQGLRLIYYSQIVNDFQKGDIAEGYSVSREKKESFPLTVTSAQKNPTAFYLCASSSGSGEVNEQFFGPGTRLTVL.

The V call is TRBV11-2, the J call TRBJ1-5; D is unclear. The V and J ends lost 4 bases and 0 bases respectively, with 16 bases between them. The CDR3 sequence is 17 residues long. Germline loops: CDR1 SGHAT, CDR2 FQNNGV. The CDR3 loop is CASSSEPSGLSNQPQHF. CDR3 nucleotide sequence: TGTGCCAGCAGCTCTGAGCCCTCAGGTCTTAGCAATCAGCCCCAGCATTTT.

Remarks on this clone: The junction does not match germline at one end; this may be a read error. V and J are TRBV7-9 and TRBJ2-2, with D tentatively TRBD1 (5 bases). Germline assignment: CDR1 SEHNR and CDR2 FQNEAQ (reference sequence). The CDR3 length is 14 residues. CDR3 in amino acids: CSSPKGQSDGELFF. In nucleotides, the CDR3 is TGTTCCAGCCCCAAGGGGCAGTCGGACGGGGAGCTGTTTTTT. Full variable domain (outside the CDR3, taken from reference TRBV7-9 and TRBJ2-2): DTGVSQNPRHKITKRGQNVTFRCDPISEHNRLYWYRQTLGQGPEFLTYFQNEAQLEKSRLLSDRFSAERPKGSFSTLEIQRTEQGDSAMYLCSSPKGQSDGELFFGEGSRLTVL.

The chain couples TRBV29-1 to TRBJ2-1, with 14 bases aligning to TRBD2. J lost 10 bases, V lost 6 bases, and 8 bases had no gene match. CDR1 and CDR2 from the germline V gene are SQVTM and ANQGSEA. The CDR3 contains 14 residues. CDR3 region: CSVPGLAGGYEQFF. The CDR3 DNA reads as TGCAGCGTACCCGGACTAGCGGGAGGATACGAGCAGTTCTTC.

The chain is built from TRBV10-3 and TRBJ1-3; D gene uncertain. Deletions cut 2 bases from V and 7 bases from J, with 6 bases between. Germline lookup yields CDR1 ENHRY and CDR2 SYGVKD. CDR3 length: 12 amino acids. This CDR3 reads CAISEERNTIYF. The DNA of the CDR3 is TGTGCCATCAGTGAGGAACGGAACACCATATATTTT.

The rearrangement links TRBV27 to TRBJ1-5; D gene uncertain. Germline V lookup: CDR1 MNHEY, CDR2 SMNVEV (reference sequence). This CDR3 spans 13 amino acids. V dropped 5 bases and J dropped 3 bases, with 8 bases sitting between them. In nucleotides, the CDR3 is TGTGCCAGCAGTGGCAGGCACAATCAGCCCCAGCATTTT. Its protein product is CASSGRHNQPQHF.

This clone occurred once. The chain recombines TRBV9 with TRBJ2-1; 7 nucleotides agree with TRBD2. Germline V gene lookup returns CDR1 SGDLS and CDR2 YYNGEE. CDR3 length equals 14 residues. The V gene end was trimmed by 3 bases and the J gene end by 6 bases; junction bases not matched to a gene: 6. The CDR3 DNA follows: TGTGCCAGCAGCGCGCGCTCTAGCGGCAATGAGCAGTTCTTC. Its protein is CASSARSSGNEQFF.

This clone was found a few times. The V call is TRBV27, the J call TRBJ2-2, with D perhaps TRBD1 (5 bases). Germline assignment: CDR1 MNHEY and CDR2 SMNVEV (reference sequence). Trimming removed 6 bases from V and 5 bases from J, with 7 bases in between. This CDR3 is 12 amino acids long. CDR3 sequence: CASSPGTGELFF. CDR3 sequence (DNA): TGTGCCAGCAGCCCAGGGACCGGGGAGCTGTTTTTT.

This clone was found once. CDR3 sequence reads: CASRDPGGQYF. The CDR3 bases are TGTGCCAGTAGAGACCCCGGCGGGCAGTACTTC. The chain combines TRBV19 with TRBJ2-7, with no clear D. V lost 6 bases and J 9 bases, leaving 12 bases between the germline ends. Germline V lookup: CDR1 LNHDA, CDR2 SQIVND (reference sequence). The CDR3 is made up of 11 amino acids.

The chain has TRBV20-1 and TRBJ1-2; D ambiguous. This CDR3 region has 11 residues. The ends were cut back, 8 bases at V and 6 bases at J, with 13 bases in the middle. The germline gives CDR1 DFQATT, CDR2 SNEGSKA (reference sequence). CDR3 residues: CSFMRYDGYTF. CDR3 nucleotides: TGCAGTTTCATGAGGTACGATGGCTACACCTTC.